The 22 T cell receptor beta chains in this list originate from one sample, sequenced in a study of radiotherapy plus CTLA-4 blockade in lung cancer. Profiling relied on immunoSEQ multiplex PCR, and the TCRdb table lists in-frame clones only, not all of them. Seen here are around 70,000 clones, 70% to 80% observed once, and the top ten hold roughly 15%. The sequencing here drew on peripheral blood, taken from a patient treated with radiotherapy plus ipilimumab. These TCRs come from a human donor with non-small cell lung cancer whose response to radiotherapy plus ipilimumab could not be evaluated. Some clones in this sample may be carry-over from other donors' samples.

The V call is TRBV6-1, the J call TRBJ2-1, with unresolved D. CDR1 is MNHNS, CDR2 SASEGT, per germline. CDR3 length: 12 amino acids. The V end was cut by 7 bases, the J end by 7 bases, with 11 bases between. CDR3 DNA sequence: TGTGCCAGCACCGTCGACTCTAATGAGCAGTTCTTC. Translated, it gives CASTVDSNEQFF.

The gene calls are TRBV5-1 and TRBJ1-2, with a weak D call TRBD1 (5 bases). The V end lost 6 bases, the J end lost 2 bases, and 14 bases lay between the germline ends. CDR1 is SGHRS, CDR2 YFSETQ, per germline. This CDR3 region has 14 residues. The CDR3 protein is CASTSTPGNYGYTF. DNA of the CDR3: TGCGCCAGCACCTCTACTCCAGGGAACTATGGCTACACCTTC.

This chain links TRBV6-1 with TRBJ2-3; D ambiguous. Trimming pared 5 bases from V and 0 bases from J, leaving 6 bases between. Germline V gene sequence: CDR1 MNHNS, CDR2 SASEGT. This CDR3 comprises 13 residues. Here the CDR3 reads CASSTGSTDTQYF. The CDR3, as DNA: TGTGCCAGCAGTACCGGGAGCACAGATACGCAGTATTTT.

The chain couples TRBV5-1 to TRBJ1-5, with D tentatively TRBD1 (6 bases). Trimming removed 2 bases at V and 4 bases at J, with 10 bases between. Germline V gives CDR1 SGHRS, CDR2 YFSETQ. The CDR3 covers 14 residues. In DNA form, the CDR3 reads TGCGCCAGCAGCTTAGGGGGAACGAATCAGCCCCAGCATTTT. As protein: CASSLGGTNQPQHF.

The chain employs TRBV28 and TRBJ1-6; 8 bases fit TRBD1. This CDR3 is 16 amino acids long. Trimming removed 3 bases from V and 6 bases from J; junction bases left unmatched: 7. Germline lookup yields CDR1 MDHEN and CDR2 SYDVKM. The CDR3 DNA follows: TGTGCCAGCAGTTTCGTATTCGGACAGGGTAATTCACCCCTCCACTTT. Protein product: CASSFVFGQGNSPLHF.

The chain links TRBV23-1 to TRBJ1-2; 10 bases are shared with TRBD1. TRBV23-1 is classed as an ORF, of uncertain function. The trim removed 0 bases at V and 4 bases at J, leaving 11 bases unmatched. The length of the CDR3 is 18 residues. In nucleotides, the CDR3 is TGCGCCAGCAGTCAATCGAAGGACAGGGGGTTTCGGAGCTATGGCTACACCTTC. This encodes CASSQSKDRGFRSYGYTF.

V usage is TRBV7-2 and J usage is TRBJ2-7; possibly TRBD2 for D (5 bases). V lost 4 bases and J 0 bases, leaving 10 bases between the germline ends. Germline V gene data show CDR1 as SGHTA and CDR2 as FQGNSA. This CDR3 comprises 14 residues. The CDR3 DNA is TGTGCCAGCAGCTCACGAGGGTTCTCCTACGAGCAGTACTTC. The encoded protein is CASSSRGFSYEQYF.

V usage is TRBV28 and J usage is TRBJ1-2; TRBD1 might be the D (5 bases). From germline, CDR1 is MDHEN and CDR2 SYDVKM. Trimming took 3 bases from V and 2 from J, leaving 13 bases between them. The CDR3 has 15 amino acids. CDR3 nucleotides: TGTGCCAGCAGTTTTTCGGGCAGGGTGAACTATGGCTACACCTTC. It codes for CASSFSGRVNYGYTF.

This clone was recorded once. This CDR3 reads CASSARGYGYTF. CDR3 in DNA: TGTGCCAGCAGCGCCAGGGGGTATGGCTACACCTTC. The rearrangement joins TRBV7-2 to TRBJ1-2; 7 positions agree with TRBD1. V lost 5 bases and J lost 5; bases outside the gene matches: 2. CDR3 length equals 12 residues. Germline V gene sequence: CDR1 SGHTA, CDR2 FQGNSA.

CDR3 sequence (DNA): TGTGCCAGTTCATACTCGACAGGGGGGGGAACAGATACGCAGTATTTT. This gives the protein CASSYSTGGGTDTQYF. The chain has TRBV19 and TRBJ2-3, with TRBD1 matching 9 bases. The CDR3 totals 16 residues. Germline V gene lookup returns CDR1 LNHDA and CDR2 SQIVND (reference sequence). V was clipped by 8 bases and J by 3 bases; unmatched bases: 12.

The chain recombines TRBV28 with TRBJ1-2; 10 bases map to TRBD1. Looked up from germline, CDR1 is MDHEN and CDR2 is SYDVKM. This CDR3 has 13 amino acids. J lost 6 bases, V lost 6 bases, and 4 bases had no gene match. The CDR3 is CASSWDRGDGYTF. The DNA for the CDR3 is TGTGCCAGCAGCTGGGACAGGGGAGATGGCTACACCTTC.

The chain has TRBV9 and TRBJ2-1; 9 nucleotides align to TRBD1. The germline CDR1 and CDR2 sequences are SGDLS and YYNGEE. With 1 base clipped from V and 9 bases from J, the junction kept 11 bases outside the gene matches. The CDR3 consists of 16 residues. CDR3 sequence: CASSVRRQGVFTEQFF. DNA of the CDR3: TGTGCCAGCAGCGTAAGGAGACAGGGGGTTTTTACTGAGCAGTTCTTC.

CDR3 coding DNA: TGTGCCAGTAACCACCGGGACAGGGGCTCCTACGAGCAGTACTTC. It yields the protein CASNHRDRGSYEQYF. The V and J genes are TRBV19 and TRBJ2-7; 10 bases map to TRBD1. CDR1 is LNHDA and CDR2 is SQIVND in the germline V gene (reference sequence). The junction had 6 bases not matched to a gene; V was cut back by 7 bases and J by 0 bases. The CDR3 length is 15 residues.

This rearrangement joins TRBV4-1 to TRBJ2-7, with TRBD1 identical over 8 bases. CDR3 length equals 15 residues. CDR1 MGHRA and CDR2 YSYEKL come from the germline V gene. V lost 1 base to trimming and J lost 9 bases; unmatched junction nucleotides: 11. CDR3 bases: TGCGCCAGCAGCCAAGCAGGGGGCCGCGTGGGGGGGCAGTACTTC. Translating it yields CASSQAGGRVGGQYF.

This clone was seen once. CDR3 DNA sequence: TGCGCCAGCAGTCCCATCCTAGCGGGATCCTACGAGCAGTACTTC. Its protein product is CASSPILAGSYEQYF. The chain uses TRBV10-2 and TRBJ2-7; 9 bases line up with TRBD2. Germline values: CDR1 WSHSY, CDR2 SAAADI. The V segment lost 5 bases and the J segment 1 base; nucleotides outside the gene matches: 6. The CDR3 is made up of 15 amino acids.

The rearrangement joins TRBV9 to TRBJ1-2, with 8 bases lining up with TRBD1. CDR3 size: 15 residues. V lost 3 bases to trimming and J lost 3 bases; unmatched junction nucleotides: 7. Per germline, CDR1 SGDLS and CDR2 YYNGEE. The CDR3 sequence: CASSAKTGVDYGYTF. Written as DNA, the CDR3 is TGTGCCAGCAGCGCCAAGACAGGGGTTGACTATGGCTACACCTTC.

The genes are TRBV28 and TRBJ1-1; perhaps TRBD1 as D (5 bases). The CDR3 spans 15 residues. CDR1 MDHEN and CDR2 SYDVKM come from the germline V gene. V lost 2 bases and J 6 bases, leaving 16 bases between the germline ends. For the CDR3, the DNA is TGTGCCAGCAGTTTAGCAGGGAATGTGGTAGCTGAAGCTTTCTTT. Translated: CASSLAGNVVAEAFF.

V is TRBV4-3 and J is TRBJ2-7, with D possibly being TRBD1 (5 bases). The V and J ends lost 4 bases and 1 base respectively, with 11 bases between them. The CDR3 has 14 residues. The germline gives CDR1 LGHNA, CDR2 YSLEER. For the CDR3, the DNA is TGCGCCAGCAGCCCCCAAAGGGGATCCTACGAGCAGTACTTC. This translates into CASSPQRGSYEQYF.

V usage is TRBV5-1 and J usage is TRBJ2-1; D call uncertain. Germline V lookup: CDR1 SGHRS, CDR2 YFSETQ. The CDR3 covers 16 residues. Trimming stripped 0 bases from V and 0 bases from J, with 10 bases between. The DNA of the CDR3 is TGCGCCAGCAGCTTGGGGGCGCTCAGCTCCTACAATGAGCAGTTCTTC. Translated: CASSLGALSSYNEQFF.

The chain carries TRBV30 and TRBJ1-1; 8 nucleotides match TRBD1. CDR1 and CDR2 from the germline V gene are GTSNPN and SVGIG (reference sequence). This CDR3 has 13 residues. Unmatched junction bases numbered 8, after V lost 0 bases and J lost 11 bases. CDR3 DNA: TGTGCCTGGAGTGTACTAGGACAGGGTGGTGCTTTCTTT. Its translation is CAWSVLGQGGAFF.

In DNA form, the CDR3 reads TGTGCCAGCAGCGAAGACAGGATTCGCGAGCAGTACTTC. This encodes CASSEDRIREQYF. J is TRBJ2-7 and V is TRBV11-3, with D perhaps matching TRBD1 (6 bases). Trimming cost V 5 bases and J 6 bases, with 14 bases left between them. The CDR3 loop spans 13 amino acids. Per germline, CDR1 SGHNT and CDR2 YENEEA. Full variable domain (missing parts from reference TRBV11-3 and TRBJ2-7): EAGVVQSPRYKIIEKKQPVAFWCNPISGHNTLYWYLQNLGQGPELLIRYENEEAVDDSQLPKDRFSAERLKGVDSTLKIQPAELGDSAVYLCASSEDRIREQYFGPGTRLTVT.

Details on this clone: Other DNA sequences in the same sample also yield this CDR3. The V gene is TRBV27, the J gene TRBJ1-2; D is possibly TRBD1 (5 bases). Per germline, CDR1 MNHEY and CDR2 SMNVEV (reference sequence). The CDR3 totals 12 residues. V lost 5 bases and J 2 bases, leaving 6 bases between the germline ends. CDR3 in amino acids: CASSQGNYGYTF. CDR3 DNA sequence: TGTGCCAGCAGTCAGGGAAACTATGGCTACACCTTC.